The 23 T cell receptor beta chains below come from one sample, sequenced in a study of T-cell reconstitution after alpha-beta-depleted transplantation in children (dated by TCRdb to the mid-2010s). Receptor amplification or capture employed PCR. The data were produced on an Illumina HiSeq 2500. TCR library preparation used molecular barcoding, with unique molecular identifiers applied to normalize quantification of the TCRbeta repertoire. TCRdb passed the public sequencing reads through fastp at Q25 and MiXCR, retaining productive beta sequences. Rows are combined by CDR3 protein, so each entry shows the most common genes and DNA. This sample comprises about 610,000 distinct CDR3 sequences, over 9.5% of them detected only once. The top ten hold about 4.3% of the sample. The sample was PBMCs from the stem cell graft donor, taken from the stem cell graft. The receptor set was obtained from a human donor who donated a stem cell graft to a child with acute myeloid leukemia.

Remarks on this clonotype: The CDR3 does not close with the conserved phenylalanine or tryptophan, likely indicating a read error. The chain employs TRBV3-1 and TRBJ2-7; D is possibly TRBD2 (5 bases). In germline, CDR1 is LGHDT, CDR2 YNNKEL (reference sequence). Trimming removed 2 bases at V and 3 bases at J, with 11 bases between. This CDR3 contains 14 residues. The CDR3 DNA reads TGTGCCAGCAGCCAACTAGCATGGGGCTACGAGCAGTACTCC. Protein sequence: CASSQLAWGYEQYS.

This clonotype was counted ten times or more. The rearrangement uses TRBV6-5 and TRBJ1-1, with 7 bases matching TRBD1. With V trimmed by 2 bases and J by 3 bases, 6 bases remained unmatched. Germline V gene data show CDR1 as MNHEY and CDR2 as SVGAGI. The CDR3 has 15 amino acids. The CDR3 sequence: CASSYQTGIDTEAFF. The CDR3 DNA reads as TGTGCCAGCAGTTACCAGACAGGGATTGACACTGAAGCTTTCTTT.

The J gene is TRBJ2-7, the V gene TRBV10-3, with a weak D call TRBD1 (5 bases). V was trimmed by 3 bases and J by 2 bases, leaving 11 bases between them. The germline gives CDR1 ENHRY, CDR2 SYGVKD. This CDR3 contains 14 residues. Here the CDR3 DNA reads TGTGCCATCAGTGAAATGGAGACAGCCTACGAGCAGTACTTC. Amino acids: CAISEMETAYEQYF.

The chain uses TRBV15 and TRBJ2-1, with D unresolved. The CDR3 contains 17 residues. Trimming cost V 4 bases and J 6 bases, with 22 bases left between them. The germline gives CDR1 LNHNV, CDR2 YYDKDF (reference sequence). CDR3 in DNA: TGTGCCACCAGCATATCGACGAGGAGTTTGATTGCCAATGAGCAGTTCTTC. It is translated as CATSISTRSLIANEQFF.

V gene TRBV5-1 combines with J gene TRBJ1-4, with no clear D. Deletions cut 5 bases from V and 10 bases from J, with 18 bases between. The CDR3 runs to 14 residues. Germline V gives CDR1 SGHRS, CDR2 YFSETQ. The CDR3 DNA is TGCGCCAGCAGATGGACCAAAGATACCGGAAAACTGTTTTTT. Its protein product is CASRWTKDTGKLFF.

Only a few counts were recorded for this clonotype. This chain links TRBV28 with TRBJ2-1, with TRBD2 identical over 14 bases. Germline-derived CDR1 and CDR2 are MDHEN and SYDVKM. The CDR3 covers 18 residues. V shed 6 bases and J 6 bases; nucleotides not matched to a gene: 13. This CDR3 reads CASSPPGLAGVRINEQFF. DNA of the CDR3: TGTGCCAGCAGCCCACCGGGACTAGCGGGAGTGAGGATCAATGAGCAGTTCTTC.

In its sample, this clonotype was seen many times. The DNA for the CDR3 is TGTGCCAGCAGCCCCCGGGGCCAGTGGCAGCCCCAGCATTTT. Translated, it gives CASSPRGQWQPQHF. This chain connects TRBV12-3 or TRBV12-4 to TRBJ1-5; weak D call: TRBD1 (5 bases). The CDR3 has 14 amino acids. Trimming stripped 6 bases from V and 7 bases from J, with 16 bases between.

This clonotype was seen a handful of times. The chain combines TRBV7-3 with TRBJ2-7, with D perhaps matching TRBD2 (7 bases). V shed 3 bases and J shed 3 bases, with 15 bases lying between them. CDR3 length: 15 amino acids. Germline V CDR1 and CDR2: SGHTA, FQGTGA. CDR3 in DNA: TGTGCCAGCAGCTTTGGGGGGGGCCTTGGCTACGAGCAGTACTTC. Its translation is CASSFGGGLGYEQYF.

This clonotype has only a few counts. V and J are TRBV5-1 and TRBJ2-3; the D is unclear. The CDR3 has 12 amino acids. V gave up 2 bases and J gave up 4 bases, with 5 bases separating them. Per the germline V gene, CDR1 is SGHRS and CDR2 is YFSETQ. The CDR3 DNA reads as TGCGCCAGCAGCTTTAAGGCAGATACGCAGTATTTT. The encoded protein is CASSFKADTQYF.

V gene TRBV7-2 combines with J gene TRBJ2-3; no firm D call. In germline, CDR1 is SGHTA, CDR2 FQGNSA. V was shortened by 4 bases and J by 2 bases, with 4 bases between the two germline ends. The CDR3 covers 12 residues. The CDR3 DNA sequence: TGTGCCAGCAGCTACGTCACAGATACGCAGTATTTT. Its translation is CASSYVTDTQYF. Full variable domain (missing parts from reference TRBV7-2 and TRBJ2-3): GAGVSQSPSNKVTEKGKDVELRCDPISGHTALYWYRQSLGQGLEFLIYFQGNSAPDKSGLPSDRFSAERTGGSVSTLTIQRTQQEDSAVYLCASSYVTDTQYFGPGTRLTVL.

The chain combines TRBV4-2 with TRBJ2-1, with TRBD2 matching 8 bases. This CDR3 has 18 amino acids. The V gene's germline CDR1 is LGHNA and CDR2 YNFKEQ. V trimming: 3 bases; J trimming: 8 bases; junction bases outside the gene matches: 18. The CDR3 nucleotides read TGTGCCAGCAGCCACGCACCTCCGGGACTAGGGGGGGCATATGAGCAGTTCTTC. This gives the protein CASSHAPPGLGGAYEQFF.

The table lists this clonotype with many counts. This sequence joins TRBV7-9 and TRBJ2-7, with TRBD1 matching over 7 bases. CDR3 length equals 16 residues. The junction had 13 bases not matched to a gene; V was cut back by 4 bases and J by 4 bases. In germline, CDR1 is SEHNR, CDR2 FQNEAQ (reference sequence). CDR3 residues: CASSSLQGITLYEQYF. The CDR3 nucleotides read TGTGCCAGCAGCTCACTACAGGGGATTACCTTGTACGAGCAGTACTTC.

Only a few counts were recorded for this clonotype. The genes are TRBV20-1 and TRBJ2-1, with D perhaps given as TRBD1 or TRBD2 (5 bases each). Germline assignment: CDR1 DFQATT and CDR2 SNEGSKA (reference sequence). V shed 3 bases and J shed 1 base, with 13 bases lying between them. CDR3 length: 15 amino acids. The CDR3 loop is CSARGTDSSYNEQFF. The CDR3 coding sequence is TGCAGTGCTAGGGGGACCGATTCATCCTACAATGAGCAGTTCTTC.

The chain links TRBV28 to TRBJ2-7; 8 bases align to TRBD1. J was trimmed by 4 bases and V by 11 bases; bases with no gene match: 7. The germline gives CDR1 MDHEN, CDR2 SYDVKM. The CDR3 sequence is 12 residues long. Here the CDR3 DNA reads TGTGCCCACGGGACAGGAGTTTACGAGCAGTACTTC. Its protein product is CAHGTGVYEQYF.

The chain employs TRBV2 and TRBJ2-2; 11 bases are a match to TRBD1. This CDR3 is 13 amino acids long. CDR1 SNHLY and CDR2 FYNNEI come from the germline V gene. The V segment lost 11 bases and the J segment 5 bases; nucleotides outside the gene matches: 4. CDR3 in DNA: TGTGCCGGACAGGGGGCCCGTACCGGGGAGCTGTTTTTT. It is translated as CAGQGARTGELFF.

This clonotype turned up a few times. The V and J genes are TRBV9 and TRBJ2-7, with TRBD2 identical over 7 bases. The CDR3 consists of 18 residues. Germline V gene data show CDR1 as SGDLS and CDR2 as YYNGEE. V gave up 0 bases and J gave up 6 bases; unmatched junction bases: 18. For the CDR3, the DNA is TGTGCCAGCAGCGTAGGCCTGCCCCTTAGCGGGCTTTCATCCGAGCAGTACTTC. Its protein product is CASSVGLPLSGLSSEQYF.

This clonotype was seen a handful of times. V gene TRBV27 combines with J gene TRBJ2-3, with D hard to call. Germline V gene sequence: CDR1 MNHEY, CDR2 SMNVEV (reference sequence). Trimming pared 2 bases from V and 2 bases from J, leaving 17 bases between. The CDR3 contains 17 residues. The CDR3 spells CASSLRFSQRNTDTQYF. The CDR3 DNA follows: TGTGCCAGCAGTTTACGCTTTTCTCAGCGAAACACAGATACGCAGTATTTT.

This chain uses TRBV12-3 or TRBV12-4 with TRBJ2-5; no firm D call. The CDR3 totals 15 residues. V was pared by 8 bases and J by 3 bases, with 19 bases between. CDR3 bases: TGTGCCAGCGGCTTGCTCCGGACGGTCAAAGAGACCCAGTACTTC. Encoded protein: CASGLLRTVKETQYF.

The chain carries TRBV15 and TRBJ2-7, with D unresolved. The CDR3 is 11 amino acids. Germline V CDR1 and CDR2: LNHNV, YYDKDF (reference sequence). V was cut by 1 base and J by 7 bases, with 5 bases left in between. For the CDR3, the DNA is TGTGCCACCAGCAGAGTGGGAGAGCAGTACTTC. Protein product: CATSRVGEQYF.

For this clonotype: This clone may be a read error of a much larger clone one base away. This chain links TRBV7-8 with TRBJ2-5; 9 nucleotides line up with TRBD2. Germline-derived CDR1 and CDR2 are SGHVS and FQNEAQ. The junction had 9 bases not matched to a gene; V was cut back by 2 bases and J by 5 bases. This CDR3 region has 16 residues. CDR3 sequence (DNA): TGTGCCAGCAGCTTACAGGGCGGGAGGGTTCATGAGACCCAGTACTTC. The encoded protein is CASSLQGGRVHETQYF.

This clonotype was observed a handful of times. J is TRBJ2-1 and V is TRBV4-3; 8 bases map to TRBD2. Germline CDR1 reads LGHNA; CDR2 reads YSLEER. CDR3 size: 17 residues. Trimming removed 0 bases from V and 2 bases from J; junction bases left unmatched: 6. CDR3 amino acids: CASSQELAGLPYNEQFF. The DNA of the CDR3 is TGCGCCAGCAGCCAAGAATTAGCGGGACTTCCCTACAATGAGCAGTTCTTC.

This clonotype occurred many times. This chain joins TRBV12-3 or TRBV12-4 and TRBJ2-7, with a possible D match to TRBD2 (5 bases). The V end lost 6 bases, the J end lost 0 bases, and 15 bases lay between the germline ends. The CDR3 is 15 residues long. CDR3 bases: TGTGCCAGCAGGCTAACTACTAGTAGCTCCTACGAGCAGTACTTC. As protein: CASRLTTSSSYEQYF.

This clonotype was picked up many times. The chain joins TRBV4-3 to TRBJ1-2; D may be TRBD1 (5 bases). Trimming removed 0 bases from V and 4 bases from J, with 15 bases in between. Germline loops: CDR1 LGHNA, CDR2 YSLEER. The CDR3 is 16 residues long. The CDR3 spells CASSQEWGTAGYGYTF. CDR3 bases: TGCGCCAGCAGCCAAGAATGGGGGACCGCGGGCTATGGCTACACCTTC.